The clone carrying this T cell receptor beta chain appeared a few times. Antigen: not known. The data derive from a study of T cells after yellow fever vaccination. Findings of the study overall: Among primary-vaccination clones, most reappeared after the booster, at almost 98% for CD4 and 88% for CD8.

TCRdb re-called the 5' RACE reads through MiXCR, storing one row per CDR3 protein. The table has about 370,000 distinct CDR3 sequences, approximately 10% seen once. The receptor's source is a man aged 18-30 years who received the YFV17D yellow fever vaccine. The material sequenced was PBMCs, taken on the day of the first yellow fever vaccination.

Here the CDR3 DNA reads TGTGCCAGCAGCAAAGGCCGGGGACAGCTTAGCAATCAGCCCCAGCATTTT. Protein sequence: CASSKGRGQLSNQPQHF. The rearrangement joins TRBV21-1 to TRBJ1-5; the table calls TRBD1, which could not be checked here. TRBV21-1 constitutes a pseudogene. The CDR3 extends over 17 amino acids.